This TCR beta chain was observed in a study of blood T cell repertoires in COVID-19. Participant age was roughly 18 to 95 years, and participants resided in about 25 US areas. Cohort assignment relied on participant-reported clinical history. Produced via immunoSEQ multiplex PCR; TCRdb's table is partial and in-frame only. The sample has about 400,000 clones; 87% are singletons. The germline gives CDR1 MDHEN, CDR2 SYDVKM. The CDR3 spans 16 residues. The ends lost 5 bases at V and 8 bases at J; junction bases unmatched: 12. Sequenced input: PBMCs or T cells enriched from blood (not recorded which). The J gene is TRBJ2-1, the V gene TRBV28; the match to TRBD1 covers 10 bases. This clonotype was sampled from a woman younger than 30 with acute COVID-19. CDR3 sequence reads: CASSPSRDRGKDEQFF. The CDR3 nucleotides read TGTGCCAGCAGTCCCTCCCGGGACAGGGGCAAGGATGAGCAGTTCTTC.